These 29 T cell receptor beta chains share one sample of origin, sequenced in a study of monozygotic twins with inflammatory bowel disease. TCRdb reprocessed the 5' RACE reads, keeping one entry per CDR3 protein, no DNA. Its table records some 450,000 distinct CDR3 sequences. The sequenced sample consisted of blood. The receptors stem from a human donor with ulcerative colitis or Crohn's disease, or a healthy co-twin of an affected twin (not recorded which).

This sequence joins TRBV7-3 and TRBJ2-2; as DNA is missing, the TRBD2 call by TCRdb cannot be tested. The CDR3 totals 15 residues. The germline V gene encodes CDR1 SGHTA and CDR2 FQGTGA. The CDR3 here is CASGGGTPNTGELFF.

The V gene is TRBV5-1, the J gene TRBJ2-7; TCRdb reports TRBD2, a call that lacks DNA to check it against. From germline, CDR1 is SGHRS and CDR2 YFSETQ. This CDR3 has 15 amino acids. CDR3 in amino acids: CASSLELAGTYEQYF.

This chain joins TRBV6-2 or TRBV6-3 and TRBJ2-3; TCRdb lists TRBD1, though no DNA is available to test this call. This CDR3 is built from 13 residues. The germline gives CDR1 MNHEY, CDR2 SVGEGT. The CDR3 region is CASTPRGRDTQYF.

The V gene is TRBV9, the J gene TRBJ2-3; as DNA is missing, the TRBD1 call by TCRdb cannot be tested. The CDR3 runs to 14 residues. CDR1 is SGDLS and CDR2 is YYNGEE in the germline V gene. Here the CDR3 reads CASSVGQGTDTQYF.

The chain links TRBV19 to TRBJ1-1. The CDR3 runs 14 residues. The germline gives CDR1 LNHDA, CDR2 SQIVND (reference sequence). CDR3 protein: CASSIGGSDTEAFF.

The chain uses TRBV19 and TRBJ1-4. The CDR3 loop spans 15 amino acids. Germline V gene sequence: CDR1 LNHDA, CDR2 SQIVND (reference sequence). The chain's CDR3 is CASSTPGLKNEKLFF.

The gene calls are TRBV24-1 and TRBJ2-7. This CDR3 spans 13 amino acids. In germline, CDR1 is KGHDR, CDR2 SFDVKD. CDR3 region: CATSKGSLYEQYF.

V is TRBV3-1 and J is TRBJ2-3. The CDR3 consists of 13 residues. In germline, CDR1 is LGHDT, CDR2 YNNKEL (reference sequence). The CDR3 region is CASSQRIIDTQYF.

J is TRBJ2-3 and V is TRBV20-1; without DNA, the TCRdb call of TRBD1 cannot be checked. This CDR3 has 15 residues. Germline assignment: CDR1 DFQATT and CDR2 SNEGSKA (reference sequence). The CDR3: CSARDRTGPKDTQYF.

CDR3 sequence reads: CSVDGQGVDNEQFF. The V call is TRBV29-1, the J call TRBJ2-1; TCRdb's D gene call, TRBD1, goes unchecked for lack of DNA. There are 14 residues in the CDR3. The germline gives CDR1 SQVTM, CDR2 ANQGSEA.

This chain uses TRBV3-1 with TRBJ1-6; TCRdb's assignment of TRBD1 cannot be checked, as there is no DNA. The CDR3 extends over 15 amino acids. Germline V gene data show CDR1 as LGHDT and CDR2 as YNNKEL (reference sequence). The chain's CDR3 is CASSQPGTGNSPLHF.

The chain has TRBV27 and TRBJ1-1; the TCRdb call, TRBD1, lacks DNA for checking. The CDR3 consists of 14 residues. Germline CDR1 reads MNHEY; CDR2 reads SMNVEV (reference sequence). The CDR3 region is CASSWGGVNTEAFF.

CDR3 in amino acids: CASSPDGARVLSTQYF. The chain uses TRBV11-2 and TRBJ2-3; no DNA is available, so the TRBD2 call from TCRdb remains unchecked. Germline V gives CDR1 SGHAT, CDR2 FQNNGV. The CDR3 totals 16 residues.

This chain links TRBV6-2 or TRBV6-3 with TRBJ1-2; the D gene TCRdb calls, TRBD1, cannot be checked with no DNA. The CDR3 totals 15 residues. Germline CDR1 reads MNHEY; CDR2 reads SVGEGT. CDR3 loop: CASSSPGQGNYGYTF.

This chain uses TRBV20-1 with TRBJ2-6. In germline, CDR1 is DFQATT, CDR2 SNEGSKA (reference sequence). This CDR3 region has 13 residues. CDR3 residues: CSAMSSGANVLTF.

The V call is TRBV12-3 or TRBV12-4, the J call TRBJ2-3. The CDR3 length is 14 residues. The CDR3 spells CASSLSSVPDTQYF.

The V gene is TRBV19, the J gene TRBJ2-2; TCRdb calls TRBD1, which cannot be checked without DNA. Germline V gene sequence: CDR1 LNHDA, CDR2 SQIVND (reference sequence). This CDR3 region has 13 residues. The CDR3 loop reads CASTGLNTGELFF.

The chain couples TRBV6-1 to TRBJ2-1; as DNA is missing, the TRBD2 call by TCRdb cannot be tested. This CDR3 has 14 residues. Germline V gene sequence: CDR1 MNHNS, CDR2 SASEGT. CDR3 protein: CASGERLVVDEQFF.

The chain combines TRBV20-1 with TRBJ2-1; absent DNA, TCRdb's TRBD1 call cannot be checked. CDR3 length equals 16 residues. Looked up from germline, CDR1 is DFQATT and CDR2 is SNEGSKA (reference sequence). CDR3: CSASRGLGSPYNEQFF.

The V gene is TRBV5-6, the J gene TRBJ2-3. Germline V gene sequence: CDR1 SGHDT, CDR2 YYEEEE. The CDR3 covers 16 residues. The CDR3 sequence is CASSLEVDGGTDTQYF.

V is TRBV6-1 and J is TRBJ1-1; TCRdb gives TRBD1 as the D gene, but with no DNA this cannot be confirmed. The CDR3 spans 15 residues. CDR1 is MNHNS and CDR2 is SASEGT in the germline V gene. The CDR3 protein is CASSDRQGLNTEAFF.

The rearrangement joins TRBV20-1 to TRBJ1-1; there is no DNA to check the TCRdb D call of TRBD1. From germline, CDR1 is DFQATT and CDR2 SNEGSKA (reference sequence). CDR3 length: 12 amino acids. CDR3 amino acids: CSATDTRTEAFF.

This rearrangement joins TRBV11-2 to TRBJ2-1; the TRBD1 assignment by TCRdb is unverifiable without DNA. CDR1 and CDR2 from the germline V gene are SGHAT and FQNNGV. The CDR3 has 16 residues. CDR3 sequence: CASSSRTGSPYNEQFF.

The chain uses TRBV14 and TRBJ2-5; TCRdb lists TRBD1, though no DNA is available to test this call. This CDR3 region has 12 residues. The germline V gene has CDR1 SGHDN and CDR2 FVKESK. The CDR3 loop is CASSQGRGTQYF.

The gene calls are TRBV15 and TRBJ2-2. Germline CDR1 LNHNV, CDR2 YYDKDF (reference sequence). This CDR3 comprises 13 residues. The CDR3: CATSRVVPGELFF.

The V and J genes are TRBV29-1 and TRBJ1-2; TCRdb gives TRBD1 as the D gene, but with no DNA this cannot be confirmed. The CDR3 extends over 13 amino acids. Per the germline V gene, CDR1 is SQVTM and CDR2 is ANQGSEA. The CDR3 is CSVAQDSIYGYTF.

The rearrangement joins TRBV3-1 to TRBJ2-5; as DNA is missing, the TRBD2 call by TCRdb cannot be tested. CDR1 is LGHDT, CDR2 YNNKEL, per germline (reference sequence). The CDR3 spans 14 residues. CDR3 residues: CASSQGVQSETQYF.

J is TRBJ2-1 and V is TRBV19; TCRdb indicates TRBD1, and absent DNA this call remains unverified. This CDR3 has 15 residues. Germline assignment: CDR1 LNHDA and CDR2 SQIVND (reference sequence). The CDR3 loop reads CASSIFWDRANEQFF.

The chain combines TRBV6-5 with TRBJ1-2; the TRBD1 assignment by TCRdb is unverifiable without DNA. From germline, CDR1 is MNHEY and CDR2 SVGAGI. The CDR3 loop spans 17 amino acids. CDR3 sequence reads: CASSYFRQVHPNYGYTF.